In its sample, the clone carrying this TCR beta chain was seen once. The antigen is not known. The V and J ends lost 4 bases and 2 bases respectively, with 9 bases between them. The CDR3 loop spans 14 amino acids. Germline V gene lookup returns CDR1 MNHEY and CDR2 SMNVEV (reference sequence). The sample is drawn from a study of beta chain features in type 1 diabetes. Overall study: Sorted cell examination encompassed approximately 98,000,000 cells across all samples.

Broader study findings: It was not settled here whether HLA type affects TCRB rearrangement.

Sorted populations all had greater than 95% purity. The investigators reverse transcribed all of the isolated RNA, so they sequenced expressed TCRB transcripts. The method was immunoSEQ multiplex PCR; TCRdb's version includes in-frame clones alone and lacks a portion of them. The repertoire consists of 120,000 to 150,000 clones, with under 60% occurring once and the leading ten covering approximately 0.4%. The material sequenced was Tregs from blood. The clonotype comes from a man aged 18 to 30 in good health. The chain employs TRBV27 and TRBJ1-3; the D gene is possibly TRBD1 (5 bases). The CDR3 DNA sequence: TGTGCCAGCAGTTCCCGACAGACTGGAAACACCATATATTTT. It codes for CASSSRQTGNTIYF.